Below are 5 T cell receptor beta chains sequenced from a single sample in a study of T cell responses to AZD1222 COVID-19 vaccine. Assay: immunoSEQ multiplex PCR; the TCRdb copy retains only in-frame clones and omits some. The sample holds more than 100,000 clones, over 75% seen once. The input for sequencing was peripheral blood, taken on day 0 of AZD1222 vaccination. All receptors derive from an adult in good health.

This clone is a singleton in its sample. The V call is TRBV21-1, the J call TRBJ1-4. TRBV21-1 is an annotated pseudogene. This CDR3 region has 14 residues. The CDR3, as DNA: TGTGCCAGCAGCAAAGGGGGGGGTGAGGAAAAACTGTTTTTT. It codes for CASSKGGGEEKLFF.

The V call is TRBV2, the J call TRBJ2-7, with TRBD1 matching 7 bases. Trimming took 1 base from V and 4 from J; bases not matched to a gene: 1. The CDR3 consists of 13 residues. The germline CDR1 and CDR2 sequences are SNHLY and FYNNEI. The DNA for the CDR3 is TGTGCCAGCAGTGAAGGGGACAGATACGAGCAGTACTTC. This codes for CASSEGDRYEQYF.

This sequence joins TRBV3-1 (or the pseudogene TRBV3-2) and TRBJ2-5, with TRBD2 matching over 8 bases. There are 13 residues in the CDR3. J lost 3 bases, V lost 9 bases, and 6 bases had no gene match. Germline loops: CDR1 LGHDT, CDR2 YNNKEL (reference sequence). The CDR3 DNA is TGTGCCAGTAGAACTAGCGGAAAAGAGACCCAGTACTTC. Its protein product is CASRTSGKETQYF.

This clone was recorded only once. The rearrangement uses TRBV5-4 and TRBJ1-2, with D possibly matching TRBD1 (5 bases). V was trimmed by 4 bases and J by 4 bases, leaving 17 bases between them. Germline V CDR1 and CDR2: SGHNT, YYREEE (reference sequence). The CDR3 runs to 15 residues. The CDR3 nucleotides are TGTGCCAGCAGCCTGGTGCGGGTACAGGCCTATGGCTACACCTTC. Its protein is CASSLVRVQAYGYTF.

The chain links TRBV28 to TRBJ2-7; 10 bases are shared with TRBD1. Per the germline V gene, CDR1 is MDHEN and CDR2 is SYDVKM. V dropped 6 bases and J dropped 3; count of bases not matched to a gene: 5. The CDR3 has 14 amino acids. CDR3 nucleotides: TGTGCCAGCAGCGGACAGGGGGTAAACTACGAGCAGTACTTC. Translating gives CASSGQGVNYEQYF.